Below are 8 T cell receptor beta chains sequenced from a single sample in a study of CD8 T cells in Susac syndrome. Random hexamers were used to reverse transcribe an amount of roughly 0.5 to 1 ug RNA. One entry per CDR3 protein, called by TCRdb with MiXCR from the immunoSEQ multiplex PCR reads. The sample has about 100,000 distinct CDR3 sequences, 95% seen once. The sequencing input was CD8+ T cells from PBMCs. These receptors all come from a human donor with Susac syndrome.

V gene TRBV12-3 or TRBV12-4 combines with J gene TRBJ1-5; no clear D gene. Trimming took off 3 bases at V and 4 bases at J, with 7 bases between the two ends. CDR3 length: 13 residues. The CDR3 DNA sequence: TGTGCCAGCAGTTTTGGCCATAATCAGCCCCAGCATTTT. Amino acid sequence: CASSFGHNQPQHF.

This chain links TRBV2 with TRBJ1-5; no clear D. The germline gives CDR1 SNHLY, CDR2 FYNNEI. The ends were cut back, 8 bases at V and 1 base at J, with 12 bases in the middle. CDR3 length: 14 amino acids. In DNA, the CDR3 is TGTGCCAGCGGCCTTGCGGGGAGCAATCAGCCCCAGCATTTT. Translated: CASGLAGSNQPQHF.

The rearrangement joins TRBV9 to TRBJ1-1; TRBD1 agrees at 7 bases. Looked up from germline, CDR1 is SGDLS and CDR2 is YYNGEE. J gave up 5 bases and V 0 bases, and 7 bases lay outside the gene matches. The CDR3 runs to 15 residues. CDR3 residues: CASSVGAGGPTEAFF. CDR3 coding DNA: TGTGCCAGCAGCGTAGGGGCAGGGGGTCCTACTGAAGCTTTCTTT.

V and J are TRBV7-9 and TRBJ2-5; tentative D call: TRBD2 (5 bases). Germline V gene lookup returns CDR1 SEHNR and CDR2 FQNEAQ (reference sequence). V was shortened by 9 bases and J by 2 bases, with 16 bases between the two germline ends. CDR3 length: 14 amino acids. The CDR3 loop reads CASMEAGEQETQYF. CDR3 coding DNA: TGTGCCAGTATGGAGGCAGGAGAGCAAGAGACCCAGTACTTC.

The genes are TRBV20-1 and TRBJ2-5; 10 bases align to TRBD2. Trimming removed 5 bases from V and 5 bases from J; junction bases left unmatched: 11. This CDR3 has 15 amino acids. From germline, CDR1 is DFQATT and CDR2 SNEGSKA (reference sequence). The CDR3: CSARPLSGRGETQYF. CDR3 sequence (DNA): TGCAGTGCTCGCCCGCTAAGCGGGAGGGGGGAGACCCAGTACTTC.

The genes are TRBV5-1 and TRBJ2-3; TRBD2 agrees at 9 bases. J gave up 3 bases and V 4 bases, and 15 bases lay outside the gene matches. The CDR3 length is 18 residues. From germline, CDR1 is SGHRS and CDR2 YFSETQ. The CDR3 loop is CASSLGRASGKSTDTQYF. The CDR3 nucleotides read TGCGCCAGCAGCCTCGGTCGGGCTAGCGGGAAGAGTACAGATACGCAGTATTTT.

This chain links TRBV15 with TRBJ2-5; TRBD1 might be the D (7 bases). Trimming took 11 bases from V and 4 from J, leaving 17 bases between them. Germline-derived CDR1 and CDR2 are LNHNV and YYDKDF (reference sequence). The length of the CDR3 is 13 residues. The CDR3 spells CAAAGGGIETQYF. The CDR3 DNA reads TGTGCCGCCGCAGGAGGGGGCATAGAGACCCAGTACTTC.

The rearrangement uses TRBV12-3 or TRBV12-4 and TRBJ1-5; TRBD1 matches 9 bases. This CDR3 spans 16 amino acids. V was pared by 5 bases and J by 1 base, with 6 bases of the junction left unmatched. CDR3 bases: TGTGCCAGCAGTCCCGGGACAGGGACCAGCAATCAGCCCCAGCATTTT. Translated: CASSPGTGTSNQPQHF.